These T cell receptor beta chains were read from a single sample in a study of cytomegalovirus exposure and HLA in healthy donors. Using immunoSEQ multiplex PCR, the repertoire was profiled, and TCRdb retains in-frame clones only, with some absent. This sample's clone table lists 190,000 or so clones. The specimen was PBMCs. The receptor set was obtained from a boy aged 10-17 years in good health and CMV-seronegative. The CDR3 runs from the conserved cysteine through the conserved F or W. The D gene is left open where the match is weak.

TRBV7-9	.	TRBJ2-2	TGTGCCAGCAGCCCTATCCCCGTGAGAGGCGGGGAGCTGTTTTTT	CASSPIPVRGGELFF
TRBV30	.	TRBJ1-3	TGTGCCTGGAGTAGCAGGGTGGGCTTTTGGACCATATATTTT	CAWSSRVGFWTIYF
TRBV7-9	.	TRBJ1-4	TGTGCCAGCACACAACCCCAACAGGGTTTTAATGAAAAACTGTTTTTT	CASTQPQQGFNEKLFF
TRBV7-3	.	TRBJ1-6	TGTGCCAGCAGCCTCCGGGAGAGACATAATTCACCCCTCCACTTT	CASSLRERHNSPLHF
TRBV6-5	.	TRBJ1-5	TGTGCCAGCAGTTACTCCCCCGGTCAGCCCCAGCATTTT	CASSYSPGQPQHF
TRBV9	TRBD1	TRBJ2-7	TGTGCCAGCAGCTCTGGGACAGTCGGCTACGAGCAGTACTTC	CASSSGTVGYEQYF
TRBV7-9	.	TRBJ2-5	TGTGCCAGCAGCCCATCGTGGGAGGCAACGAAGACCCAGTACTTC	CASSPSWEATKTQYF
TRBV4-3	.	TRBJ2-3	TGCGCCAGCAGTCTCGGACTATCGCGTACCGATACGCAGTATTTT	CASSLGLSRTDTQYF
TRBV2	.	TRBJ1-2	TGTGCCAGCAGTGAAGCGAAGAGGAACACGGAAAACTACTATGGCTACACCTTC	CASSEAKRNTENYYGYTF
TRBV5-1	.	TRBJ1-1	TGCGCCAGCTCCCCCCGGCCAGGGAAGGTTGAAGCTTTCTTT	CASSPRPGKVEAFF
TRBV4-2	TRBD2	TRBJ2-3	TGTGCCAGCAGCCAAGATACCGCGGGGGGCCCCACAGATACGCAGTATTTT	CASSQDTAGGPTDTQYF
TRBV2	TRBD1	TRBJ1-4	TGTGCCAGCAGCACCACACAAAGGACAGGAAAGAATGAAAAACTGTTTTTT	CASSTTQRTGKNEKLFF
TRBV5-1	.	TRBJ2-1	TGCGCCAGCAGCACCTGGGGGGGGACATACAATGAGCAGTTCTTC	CASSTWGGTYNEQFF
TRBV7-9	.	TRBJ2-3	TGTGCCAGCAGCTTGGGAGCGTCAGATACGCAGTATTTT	CASSLGASDTQYF
TRBV5-4	TRBD1	TRBJ2-7	TGTGCCAGCAGCTACGGACAGGGCAGTAGTAACGAGCAGTACTTC	CASSYGQGSSNEQYF
TRBV4-1	TRBD1	TRBJ1-5	TGCGCCAGCAGCCACCCAGACAGGGCCAATCAGCCCCAGCATTTT	CASSHPDRANQPQHF
TRBV25-1	.	TRBJ1-1	TGTGCCAGCAGTGAATGGGGAGGGGCTAACACTGAAGCTTTCTTT	CASSEWGGANTEAFF
TRBV5-6	.	TRBJ2-5	TGTGCCAGCAGCATGGGAGCCCAAGAGACCCAGTACTTC	CASSMGAQETQYF
TRBV2	.	TRBJ1-5	TGTGCCAGCAACGACCAACAGGGAAATCAGCCCCAGCATTTT	CASNDQQGNQPQHF
TRBV7-9	TRBD2	TRBJ2-6	TGTGCCAGCAGCTTAAAGGGAGGGATCTCTGGGGCCAACGTCCTGACTTTC	CASSLKGGISGANVLTF
TRBV2	.	TRBJ1-5	TGTGCCAGCAGTGAAGCGCTTTCCGGGAATCAGCCCCAGCATTTT	CASSEALSGNQPQHF
TRBV6-5	.	TRBJ2-1	TGTGCCAGCAGTTACTCGACGGGTTCGGGGGAGCAGTTCTTC	CASSYSTGSGEQFF
TRBV5-4	.	TRBJ1-1	TGTGCCTGGTACCGGGGGGCCACTGAAGCTTTCTTT	CAWYRGATEAFF
TRBV5-1	TRBD2	TRBJ2-1	TGCGCCAGCAGCTTCCCGGGAGGTGAGCAGTTCTTC	CASSFPGGEQFF
TRBV2	.	TRBJ2-5	TGTGCCAGCAGATCTTTCCAGGGTTTGAGACAAGAGACCCAGTACTTC	CASRSFQGLRQETQYF
TRBV4-2	.	TRBJ1-6	TGTGCCAGCAGCCGGAGAGATAATTCACCCCTCCACTTT	CASSRRDNSPLHF
TRBV7-2	TRBD2	TRBJ2-1	TGTGCCAGCAGCGGGGGACTAGCGGGGGGGAGAGAGCAGTTCTTC	CASSGGLAGGREQFF
TRBV27	.	TRBJ1-6	TGTGCCAGCAGTGAACCCGGGAACCCTGAAGGATCACCCCTCCACTTT	CASSEPGNPEGSPLHF
TRBV29-1	TRBD1	TRBJ1-2	TGCAGCGAGGCCGACAGGGGGCAGTCTGGCTACACCTTC	CSEADRGQSGYTF
TRBV7-2	.	TRBJ2-5	TGTGCCAGCAGCTTACAAACCAGACAAGAGACCCAGTACTTC	CASSLQTRQETQYF
TRBV27	.	TRBJ1-5	TGTGCCAGCAGTTTTAATCTAGGTCAGCCCCAGCATTTT	CASSFNLGQPQHF
TRBV28	.	TRBJ2-1	TGTGCCAGCGCCCCCCCGAGGGGAGGAGGTGAGCAGTTCTTC	CASAPPRGGGEQFF
TRBV19	.	TRBJ1-5	TGTGCCAGTAGTATAGTTTTTATCCAGGGGCCGAGGATGTTTAGCAATCAGCCCCAGCATTTT	CASSIVFIQGPRMFSNQPQHF
TRBV2	TRBD1	TRBJ1-4	TGTGCCAGCAGGGCCGGACAGGGGGGCTCGGAACTGTTTTTT	CASRAGQGGSELFF
TRBV6-1	TRBD2	TRBJ2-5	TGTGCCAGCAGTGAAGGTTTCGCAGCGGGGGCCAGACAAGAGACTCAGTACTTC	CASSEGFAAGARQETQYF
TRBV5-1	.	TRBJ1-6	TGCGCCAGCAGCGCCGCACCGCTGAGCTCCTATAATTCACCCCTCCACTTT	CASSAAPLSSYNSPLHF
TRBV19	.	TRBJ1-1	TGTGCCAGTACGTCGTGGGGCGGGGCTGAAGCTTTCTTT	CASTSWGGAEAFF
TRBV27	TRBD1	TRBJ1-2	TGTGCCAGCAGTTCCACCTTCTCCAGGGACAGAGTAAACTATGGCTACACCTTC	CASSSTFSRDRVNYGYTF
TRBV6-6	TRBD2	TRBJ2-5	TGTGCCAGCAGCCGGGGGGGACCTGAAGAGACCCAGTACTTC	CASSRGGPEETQYF
TRBV2	.	TRBJ1-5	TGTGCCAGCAGTGAGAGGAAGACTAATTCCAATCAGCCCCAGCATTTT	CASSERKTNSNQPQHF
TRBV5-6	.	TRBJ2-7	TGTGCCAGCAGCTTGTTAAGGGGCAAGGACGAGCAGTACTTC	CASSLLRGKDEQYF
TRBV27	.	TRBJ2-1	TGTGCCAGCACCTCCTTTTCCAATGAGCAGTTCTTC	CASTSFSNEQFF
TRBV14	.	TRBJ1-6	TGTGCCAGCAGCCGAAGGACTAGGGACTTCTATAATTCACCCCTCCACTTT	CASSRRTRDFYNSPLHF
TRBV27	TRBD2	TRBJ2-3	TGTGCCAGCTGGACTAGTGTAGATACGCAGTATTTT	CASWTSVDTQYF